The present TCR beta chain was sequenced within a study of T cell repertoires in cytomegalovirus infection. On the study more broadly: CMV infection plus the matching HLA type was flagged by public TCR beta signatures.

MiXCR, applied by TCRdb to the reads, yields one record per CDR3 protein. The data hold some 700,000 distinct CDR3 sequences, with roughly 36% observed a single time. This clonotype has a handful of counts. The antigen is undetermined. Broader study findings: Cumulative frequency of public TCR beta families picked out carriers of CMV plus the relevant HLA. The ex vivo response was dominated by HLA-C-restricted CMV-specific TCR beta clonotypes.

The length of the CDR3 is 17 residues. The germline V gene encodes CDR1 MNHNS and CDR2 SASEGT. V lost 9 bases to trimming and J lost 2 bases, with 23 bases between them. Material: PBMCs. The gene calls are TRBV6-1 and TRBJ1-5, with D possibly being TRBD1 (6 bases). This clonotype was sampled from a human donor in good health (CMV status not recorded). Some clones in this sample may be carry-over from other donors' samples. In nucleotides, the CDR3 is TGTGCCAGAAAGACAGCAACAGGGAGTGGAGGCAATCAGCCCCAGCATTTT. The encoded protein is CARKTATGSGGNQPQHF.